The clone carrying this T cell receptor (beta chain) came up a few times. The antigen remains unidentified. As part of library construction, unique molecular identifiers were attached to individual cDNA molecules. TCRdb re-called the 5' RACE reads with MiXCR, one entry per CDR3 protein. The sample yields tens of thousands of distinct CDR3 sequences, around 9.3% seen once. This specimen comes from a study of early T cells in non-severe SARS-CoV-2 infection. General observations from the study: Matches to VDJdb favored anti-spike CD8 responses and missed private and CD4 specificities.

Trimming took off 1 base at V and 4 bases at J, with 13 bases between the two ends. This CDR3 spans 15 amino acids. The germline gives CDR1 MNHEY, CDR2 SMNVEV (reference sequence). The V gene is TRBV27, the J gene TRBJ2-5, with D possibly matching TRBD2 (5 bases). Sequencing was done on a sample of whole blood. The clonotype was recovered from an adult who was a healthcare worker with PCR-confirmed SARS-CoV-2 infection or an uninfected control (not recorded which). The CDR3 sequence is CASSLYPTTPETQYF. The CDR3 region has the DNA TGTGCCAGCAGTTTATACCCGACTACCCCAGAGACCCAGTACTTC.